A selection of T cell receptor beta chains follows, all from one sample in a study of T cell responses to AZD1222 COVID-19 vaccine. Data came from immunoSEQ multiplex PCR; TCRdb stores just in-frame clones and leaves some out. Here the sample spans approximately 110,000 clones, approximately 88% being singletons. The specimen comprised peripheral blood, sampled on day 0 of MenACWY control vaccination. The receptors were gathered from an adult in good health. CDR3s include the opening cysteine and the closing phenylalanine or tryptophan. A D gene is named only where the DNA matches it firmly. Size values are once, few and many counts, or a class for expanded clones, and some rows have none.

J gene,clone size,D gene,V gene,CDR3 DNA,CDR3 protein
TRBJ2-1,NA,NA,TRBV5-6,TGTGCCAGCAGCCCAAGGACGGCCCAGTACAACAATGAGCAGTTCTTC,CASSPRTAQYNNEQFF
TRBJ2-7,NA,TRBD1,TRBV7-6,TGTGCCAGCAGCTTGGCGGCAGGGGGTTACGACGAGCAGTACTTC,CASSLAAGGYDEQYF
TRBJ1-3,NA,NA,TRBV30,TGTGCCTGGAGCCGCTCTGGAAACACCATATATTTT,CAWSRSGNTIYF
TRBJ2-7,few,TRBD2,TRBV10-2,TGCGCCAGCAGTGAGTCGACCCTAGCGGACCTCTCCTACGAGCAGTACTTC,CASSESTLADLSYEQYF
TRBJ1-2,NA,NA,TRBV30,TGTGCCTGGAGTGTTAACGGCTATGGCTACACCTTC,CAWSVNGYGYTF
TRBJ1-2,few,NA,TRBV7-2,TGTGCCAGCAGCTTAGCGTGGGGGCCCCTCTATGGCTACACCTTC,CASSLAWGPLYGYTF
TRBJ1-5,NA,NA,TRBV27,TGTGCCAGCGGCTCGGGACCGAGCCCAGCGACCCAGCATTTT,CASGSGPSPATQHF
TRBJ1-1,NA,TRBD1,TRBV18,TGTGCCAGCTCCCCGGGACAGGGCCCGAACGCTGAAGCTTTCTTT,CASSPGQGPNAEAFF
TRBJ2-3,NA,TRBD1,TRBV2,TGTGCCAGCAGTCCAGAGGGACAGGGGTCCACAGATACGCAGTATTTT,CASSPEGQGSTDTQYF
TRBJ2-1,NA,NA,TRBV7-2,TGTGCCAGCAGCCTCGTAGGGGATAGCTCCTACAATGAGCAGTTCTTC,CASSLVGDSSYNEQFF
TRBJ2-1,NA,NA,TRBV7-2,TGTGCCAGCAGCTTCATGGGGGGTTCAGTCAATGAGCAGTTCTTC,CASSFMGGSVNEQFF
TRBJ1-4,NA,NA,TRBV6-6,TGTGCCAGCAGTTACCGACTCGAAATAGGGGAAAAACTGTTTTTT,CASSYRLEIGEKLFF
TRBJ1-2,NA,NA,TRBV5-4,TGTGCCAGCAGCTCGCAGAGCTATGGCTACACCTTC,CASSSQSYGYTF
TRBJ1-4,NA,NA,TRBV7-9,TGTGCCAGCAGCTTACCGCACAGGGTCAGTGAAAAACTGTTTTTT,CASSLPHRVSEKLFF
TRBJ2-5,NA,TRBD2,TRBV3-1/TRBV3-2,TGTGCCAGCAGCCCCAGGACTAGCGGGGGGTTCCAAGAGACCCAGTACTTC,CASSPRTSGGFQETQYF
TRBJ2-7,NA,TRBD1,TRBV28,TGTGCCAGCGGAATTGGGACAGGGTCCTACGAGCAGTACTTC,CASGIGTGSYEQYF
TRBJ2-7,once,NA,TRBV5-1,TGCGCCAGCAGCTTGACAGGGACCTACGAGCAGTACTTC,CASSLTGTYEQYF
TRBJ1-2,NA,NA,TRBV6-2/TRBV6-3,TGTGCCAGCAGTTACCGCGCAGGGGCGCGGGGCTACACCTTC,CASSYRAGARGYTF
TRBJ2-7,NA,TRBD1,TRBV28,TGTGCCAGCAGTTATAGGGACAGGGCCCCCTACGAGCAGTACTTC,CASSYRDRAPYEQYF
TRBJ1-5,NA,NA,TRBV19,TGTGCCAGTAGTATCTCTTATGGAGGGGGCAATCAGCCCCAGCATTTT,CASSISYGGGNQPQHF
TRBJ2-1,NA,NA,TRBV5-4,TGTGCCAGCAGCCCCACAGGGTCCCCCTACAATGAGCAGTTCTTC,CASSPTGSPYNEQFF
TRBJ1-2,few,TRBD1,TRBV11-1,TGTGCCAGCAGCCTAGACTTTACAGGGGCCGGTGGCTACACCTTC,CASSLDFTGAGGYTF
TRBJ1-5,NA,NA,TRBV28,TGTGCCAGCAGTCCCGGGACCCGTTATCAGCCCCAGCATTTT,CASSPGTRYQPQHF
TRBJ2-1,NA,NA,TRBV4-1,TGCGCCAGCAGCCAACAGGGGCATTTGGACAATGAGCAGTTCTTC,CASSQQGHLDNEQFF
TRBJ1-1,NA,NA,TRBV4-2,TGTGCCAGCAGCCAAGATCCAACCCTGGACACTGAAGCTTTCTTT,CASSQDPTLDTEAFF
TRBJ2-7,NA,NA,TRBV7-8,TGTGCCAGCAGCATTAACACAGACAGGAGAATCTCCTACGAGCAGTACTTC,CASSINTDRRISYEQYF
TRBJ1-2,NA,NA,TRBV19,TGTGCCAGTAGTATCCCGTCTAGGTTTTACACCTTC,CASSIPSRFYTF
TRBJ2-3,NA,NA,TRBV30,TGTGCCTGGAGAGGGTCTGGAGGCACAGATACGCAGTATTTT,CAWRGSGGTDTQYF
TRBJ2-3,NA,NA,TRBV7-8,TGTGCCAGCAGCGCCGGGACTGGTACAGATACGCAGTATTTT,CASSAGTGTDTQYF
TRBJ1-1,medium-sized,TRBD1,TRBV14,TGTGCCAGCAGCCCCGGACAGGGCCTTTTGGGTGAAGCTTTCTTT,CASSPGQGLLGEAFF
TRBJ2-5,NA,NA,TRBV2,TGTGCCAGCAGTGAACAGGGAGAGACCCAGTACTTC,CASSEQGETQYF
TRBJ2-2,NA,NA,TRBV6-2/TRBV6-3,TGTGCCAGCAGTTACTTCAGGGCAACCGGGGAGCTGTTTTTT,CASSYFRATGELFF
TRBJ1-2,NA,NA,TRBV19,TGTGCCAGTAGGACCCTCGCGGGTGCCTATGGCTACACCTTC,CASRTLAGAYGYTF
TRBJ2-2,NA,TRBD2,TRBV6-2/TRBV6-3,TGTGCCAGCAGCATCTTAGGGGAGGGGCGGAACACCGGGGAGCTGTTTTTT,CASSILGEGRNTGELFF
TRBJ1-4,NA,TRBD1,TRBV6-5,TGTGCCAGCAGTTACGGGACAGGAGAAAAACTGTTTTTT,CASSYGTGEKLFF
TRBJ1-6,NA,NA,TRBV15,TGTGCCACCAGCAGAGAACGCGGAAACGGCTGGACCCTCCACTTT,CATSRERGNGWTLHF
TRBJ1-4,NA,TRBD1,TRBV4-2,TGTGCCAGCAGCCAAGATCTGGGGACAGGGCGCAATGAAAAACTGTTTTTT,CASSQDLGTGRNEKLFF
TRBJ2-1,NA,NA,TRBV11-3,TGTGCCAGCAGCTTAGTCTGGGGCCGGGAGCAGTTCTTC,CASSLVWGREQFF
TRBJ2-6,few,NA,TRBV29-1,TGCAGCGTTGATGAACCATCTGGGGCCAACGTCCTGACTTTC,CSVDEPSGANVLTF
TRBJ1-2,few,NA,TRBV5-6,TGTGCCAGCAGCTTGGCGGCTCTCCTAAGAAAAGGCTACACCTTC,CASSLAALLRKGYTF
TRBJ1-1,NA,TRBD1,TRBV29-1,TGCAGCGTTGCCGGGACAGAGAACACTGAAGCTTTCTTT,CSVAGTENTEAFF
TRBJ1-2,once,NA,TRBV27,TGTGCCAGCAGTTCACCCCGCTTGGGACGGCTAGATGAAGGCTACACCTTC,CASSSPRLGRLDEGYTF
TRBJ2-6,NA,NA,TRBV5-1,TGCGCCAGCAGCTTAGATGGGGGGGCCAACGTCCTGACTTTC,CASSLDGGANVLTF
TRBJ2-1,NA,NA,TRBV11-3,TGTGCCAGCAGCACCGCAGGGGACTACAAGAATAATGAGCAGTTCTTC,CASSTAGDYKNNEQFF
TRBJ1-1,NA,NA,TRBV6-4,TGTGCCGGAAACGAAGAAACTTTCTTT,CAGNEETFF
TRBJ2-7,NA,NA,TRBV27,TGTGCCAGCGCTAGCTCCTACGAGCAGTACTTC,CASASSYEQYF
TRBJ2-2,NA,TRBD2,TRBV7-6,TGTGCCAGCAGCCAACTAACCTATAGCGGGGGGGCCGGGGAGCTGTTTTTT,CASSQLTYSGGAGELFF
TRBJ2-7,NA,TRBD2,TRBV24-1,TGTGCCACCAGTGATTCGGGACTAGCGGGTAAGCTCGAGCAGTACTTC,CATSDSGLAGKLEQYF
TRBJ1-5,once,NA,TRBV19,TGTGCCAGTTACCCCCGGACAGCCCCTAGCAATCAGCCCCAGCATTTT,CASYPRTAPSNQPQHF
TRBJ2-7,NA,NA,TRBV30,TGTGCCTGGGGACTGGTTTCCTACGAGCAGTACTTC,CAWGLVSYEQYF
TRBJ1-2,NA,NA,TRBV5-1,TGCGCCAGCAGCTCTGGCAGGGTGGACTATGGCTACACCTTC,CASSSGRVDYGYTF
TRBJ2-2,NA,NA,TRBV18,TGTGCCAGCTCACAGGGACCCACGGCTGGGGAGCTGTTTTTT,CASSQGPTAGELFF
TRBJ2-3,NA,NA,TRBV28,TGTGCCAGCAGTTTATCGGCAGCAAAGAGCACAGATACGCAGTATTTT,CASSLSAAKSTDTQYF
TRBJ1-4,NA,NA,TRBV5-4,TGTGCCAGCAGCTTGGGAGGGGAGAGAACTAATGAAAAACTGTTTTTT,CASSLGGERTNEKLFF
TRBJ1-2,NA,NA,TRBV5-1,TGCGCCAGCAGGGTAAGAACGGAAGCTTATGGCTACACCTTC,CASRVRTEAYGYTF
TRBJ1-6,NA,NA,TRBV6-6,TGTGCCAGCACCCTCCGGGCAGGGAGTTTGGGTTCACCCCTCCACTTT,CASTLRAGSLGSPLHF
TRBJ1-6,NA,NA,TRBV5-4,TGTGCCAGCAGCCCCCCTAATTCACCCCTCCACTTT,CASSPPNSPLHF
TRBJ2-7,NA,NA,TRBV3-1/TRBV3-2,TGTGCCAGCAGCCATACAGGGCGAGGGGACGAGCAGTACTTC,CASSHTGRGDEQYF
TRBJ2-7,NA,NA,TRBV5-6,TGTGCCAGCAGCCCTGGACCGGCCTACGAGCAGTACTTC,CASSPGPAYEQYF